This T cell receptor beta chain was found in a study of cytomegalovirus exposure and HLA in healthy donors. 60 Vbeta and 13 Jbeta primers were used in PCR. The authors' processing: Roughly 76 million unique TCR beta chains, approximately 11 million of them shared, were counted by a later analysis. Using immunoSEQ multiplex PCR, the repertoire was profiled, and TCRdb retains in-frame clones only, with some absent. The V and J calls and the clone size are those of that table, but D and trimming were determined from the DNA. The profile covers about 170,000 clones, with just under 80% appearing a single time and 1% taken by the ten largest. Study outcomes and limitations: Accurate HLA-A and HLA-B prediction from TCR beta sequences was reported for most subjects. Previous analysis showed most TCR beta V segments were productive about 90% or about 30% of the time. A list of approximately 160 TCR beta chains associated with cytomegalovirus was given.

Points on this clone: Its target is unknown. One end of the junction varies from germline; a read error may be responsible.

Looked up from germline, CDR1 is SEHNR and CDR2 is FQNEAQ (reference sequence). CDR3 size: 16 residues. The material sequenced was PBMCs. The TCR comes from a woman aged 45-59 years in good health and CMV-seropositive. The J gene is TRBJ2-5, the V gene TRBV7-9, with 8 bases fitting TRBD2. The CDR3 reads CSSSLDKSSGPETQYF. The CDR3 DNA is TGTTCCAGCAGCTTAGATAAGTCTAGCGGGCCAGAGACCCAGTACTTC.